Following are 31 T cell receptor beta chains from one sample sequenced in a study of blood T cell repertoires in COVID-19. Assay: immunoSEQ multiplex PCR; the TCRdb copy retains only in-frame clones and omits some. The table shows around 160,000 clones, with approximately 80% occurring only once. The sequenced sample was peripheral blood. The receptors here all came from a human donor in a cohort sampled during active COVID-19.

This clone has a count of ten or more. The chain joins TRBV7-9 to TRBJ2-2, with D hard to call. CDR1 and CDR2 (germline): SEHNR, FQNEAQ (reference sequence). The CDR3 covers 13 residues. Trimming stripped 4 bases from V and 5 bases from J, with 8 bases between. The CDR3 loop reads CASSSLSTGELFF. The CDR3 DNA is TGTGCCAGCAGCTCCCTGAGTACCGGGGAGCTGTTTTTT.

The rearrangement uses TRBV3-1 (or the pseudogene TRBV3-2) and TRBJ2-7; 9 nucleotides align to TRBD1. The CDR3 is 15 residues long. V was clipped by 4 bases and J by 6 bases; unmatched bases: 10. Germline lookup yields CDR1 LGHDT and CDR2 YNNKEL (reference sequence). CDR3 sequence: CASSLLGTGSREQYF. The CDR3 region has the DNA TGTGCCAGCAGCCTCCTCGGGACAGGGTCCCGCGAGCAGTACTTC.

Here the CDR3 DNA reads TGTGCCAGCTCACCACCATCAGCGGGGGGGGGCAATGAGCAGTTCTTC. The encoded protein is CASSPPSAGGGNEQFF. The gene calls are TRBV18 and TRBJ2-1, with 10 nucleotides matching TRBD2. The CDR3 sequence is 16 residues long. The V gene end was trimmed by 0 bases and the J gene end by 6 bases; junction bases not matched to a gene: 5. Germline values: CDR1 KGHSH, CDR2 LQKENI. Together with reference TRBV18 and TRBJ2-1, the CDR3 gives the full variable domain: NAGVMQNPRHLVRRRGQEARLRCSPMKGHSHVYWYRQLPEEGLKFMVYLQKENIIDESGMPKERFSAEFPKEGPSILRIQQVVRGDSAAYFCASSPPSAGGGNEQFFGPGTRLTVL.

The genes are TRBV5-1 and TRBJ1-1, with 8 bases identical to TRBD1. V lost 3 bases and J lost 1; bases outside the gene matches: 11. CDR1 is SGHRS and CDR2 is YFSETQ in the germline V gene. The CDR3 is 17 residues long. CDR3 sequence: CASSSGQGEGSNTEAFF. Here the CDR3 DNA reads TGCGCCAGCAGCTCAGGACAGGGAGAGGGGTCGAACACTGAAGCTTTCTTT.

The CDR3 DNA sequence: TGTGCCAGCAGCTTAACACCAGGAGGAGAGACTGAAGCTTTCTTT. It yields the protein CASSLTPGGETEAFF. The chain couples TRBV11-3 to TRBJ1-1; D is undetermined. Germline CDR1 reads SGHNT; CDR2 reads YENEEA. With 2 bases removed from V and 5 bases from J, the gap between germline ends came to 15 bases. CDR3 length: 15 residues.

The V call is TRBV19, the J call TRBJ2-5; 9 nucleotides agree with TRBD1. The CDR3 consists of 16 residues. V dropped 6 bases and J dropped 5; count of bases not matched to a gene: 13. Germline CDR1 is LNHDA and CDR2 is SQIVND (reference sequence). In DNA, the CDR3 is TGTGCCAGTAGGGATCCGGGACAGGGTCCGGGGGAGACCCAGTACTTC. The encoded protein is CASRDPGQGPGETQYF.

This chain links TRBV5-1 with TRBJ1-1; TRBD1 agrees at 8 bases. The ends lost 5 bases at V and 3 bases at J; junction bases unmatched: 9. The V gene's germline CDR1 is SGHRS and CDR2 YFSETQ. The CDR3 spans 15 residues. CDR3 residues: CASSTDQGAYTEAFF. CDR3 bases: TGCGCCAGCAGTACAGACCAGGGGGCTTACACTGAAGCTTTCTTT.

The rearrangement joins TRBV7-9 to TRBJ1-6; D ambiguous. The V gene's germline CDR1 is SEHNR and CDR2 FQNEAQ (reference sequence). V was pared by 4 bases and J by 6 bases, with 7 bases between. This CDR3 has 13 amino acids. The CDR3: CASSYQANSPLHF. The CDR3 coding sequence is TGTGCCAGCAGCTACCAAGCTAATTCACCCCTCCACTTT.

This clone has only a few counts. For the CDR3, the DNA is TGTGCCAGCAGCTTAACGCCCCGGACCGGGCGGGATGGCTACACCTTC. Protein: CASSLTPRTGRDGYTF. The V call is TRBV7-3, the J call TRBJ1-2; the D is unclear. CDR3 length: 16 residues. The V end was cut by 0 bases, the J end by 6 bases, with 17 bases between. Germline V gene sequence: CDR1 SGHTA, CDR2 FQGTGA.

Concerning this clone: This sequence may be a read error, since a much larger clone differs from it by one base. The chain is built from TRBV27 and TRBJ1-2; 9 bases align to TRBD1. CDR3 length: 13 residues. Germline V gene data show CDR1 as MNHEY and CDR2 as SMNVEV (reference sequence). With 5 bases clipped from V and 8 bases from J, the junction kept 6 bases outside the gene matches. The CDR3 bases are TGTGCCAGCAGTACGGGACAGGGAAGGGGCTACACCTTC. This translates into CASSTGQGRGYTF.

This rearrangement joins TRBV4-1 to TRBJ1-6; D is possibly TRBD1 (6 bases). The CDR3 is 15 amino acids. Germline V gives CDR1 MGHRA, CDR2 YSYEKL. Trimming took 1 base from V and 10 from J, leaving 14 bases between them. CDR3 in DNA: TGCGCCAGCAGCCAAGGGACAGTAGGCGCATCACCCCTCCACTTT. The encoded protein is CASSQGTVGASPLHF.

This chain links TRBV7-8 with TRBJ1-6, with D perhaps TRBD1 (6 bases). The CDR3 has 16 residues. V lost 0 bases and J lost 6, with 12 bases in between. Germline-derived CDR1 and CDR2 are SGHVS and FQNEAQ. CDR3: CASSLAMGATNSPLHF. Here the CDR3 DNA reads TGTGCCAGCAGCTTAGCGATGGGGGCTACTAATTCACCCCTCCACTTT.

The rearrangement joins TRBV3-1 (or the pseudogene TRBV3-2) to TRBJ2-2; D gene unclear. Trimming removed 4 bases at V and 2 bases at J, with 8 bases between. CDR3 length: 14 amino acids. Germline CDR1 LGHDT, CDR2 YNNKEL (reference sequence). In DNA, the CDR3 is TGTGCCAGCAGCCTCCTACGTAACACCGGGGAGCTGTTTTTT. This codes for CASSLLRNTGELFF.

The gene calls are TRBV29-1 and TRBJ1-1; D is perhaps TRBD1 (5 bases). The CDR3 has 13 residues. From germline, CDR1 is SQVTM and CDR2 ANQGSEA. The germline V and J ends were trimmed by 3 bases and 1 base, with 9 bases remaining between them. The CDR3 DNA reads as TGCAGCGTTGACGACAGCCGGAACACTGAAGCTTTCTTT. Its protein is CSVDDSRNTEAFF.

V is TRBV5-1 and J is TRBJ1-1, with 7 bases matching TRBD1. The CDR3 consists of 14 residues. With V trimmed by 4 bases and J by 6 bases, 9 bases remained unmatched. The germline gives CDR1 SGHRS, CDR2 YFSETQ. The CDR3 protein is CASSLRQGSAEAFF. CDR3 nucleotides: TGCGCCAGCAGCCTCCGACAGGGTTCGGCTGAAGCTTTCTTT.

The chain links TRBV20-1 to TRBJ2-5; weak D call: TRBD1 (6 bases). The germline V gene encodes CDR1 DFQATT and CDR2 SNEGSKA (reference sequence). Trimming cost V 5 bases and J 5 bases, with 9 bases left between them. This CDR3 has 11 residues. The CDR3 sequence: CSAPQGETQYF. CDR3 sequence (DNA): TGCAGTGCTCCCCAGGGGGAGACCCAGTACTTC.

For the CDR3, the DNA is TGTGCCAGCGCAGCCTTGACAGGGAAAGTAGCTTTCTTT. It encodes CASAALTGKVAFF. The chain combines TRBV27 with TRBJ1-1, with 7 bases identical to TRBD1. The CDR3 spans 13 residues. V trimming: 8 bases; J trimming: 10 bases; junction bases outside the gene matches: 13. Germline CDR1 and CDR2: MNHEY and SMNVEV (reference sequence).

The rearrangement links TRBV28 to TRBJ2-3; D is ambiguous. Germline lookup yields CDR1 MDHEN and CDR2 SYDVKM. With 5 bases removed from V and 2 bases from J, the gap between germline ends came to 14 bases. The CDR3 is made up of 15 amino acids. CDR3 nucleotide sequence: TGTGCCAGCAGTCCGCCCGCGGAGCTCACAGATACGCAGTATTTT. Its protein product is CASSPPAELTDTQYF.

V gene TRBV6-5 combines with J gene TRBJ1-6; D not resolved. The ends were cut back, 0 bases at V and 9 bases at J, with 12 bases in the middle. The V gene's germline CDR1 is MNHEY and CDR2 SVGAGI. The CDR3 loop spans 15 amino acids. In nucleotides, the CDR3 is TGTGCCAGCAGTTACTCGCGGGAGTCCCTTTCACCCCTCCACTTT. Its protein is CASSYSRESLSPLHF.

The CDR3 is CASSYGQYNEQFF. CDR3 nucleotide sequence: TGTGCCAGCAGCTACGGACAGTACAATGAGCAGTTCTTC. The rearrangement joins TRBV7-8 to TRBJ2-1, with D perhaps TRBD1 (6 bases). V lost 4 bases, J lost 4 bases, and 8 bases lay in between. Looked up from germline, CDR1 is SGHVS and CDR2 is FQNEAQ. This CDR3 region has 13 residues.

The rearrangement joins TRBV16 to TRBJ2-5; 8 bases are shared with TRBD2. Germline-derived CDR1 and CDR2 are KGHSY and FQNENV. The CDR3 length is 14 residues. V dropped 4 bases and J dropped 1; count of bases not matched to a gene: 2. The CDR3 nucleotides read TGTGCCAGCAGCCCCACTAGCGGCCAAGAGACCCAGTACTTC. Translating it yields CASSPTSGQETQYF. Using reference TRBV16 and TRBJ2-5 for the parts outside the CDR3, the full variable domain is GEEVAQTPKHLVRGEGQKAKLYCAPIKGHSYVFWYQQVLKNEFKFLISFQNENVFDETGMPKERFSAKCLPNSPCSLEIQATKLEDSAVYFCASSPTSGQETQYFGPGTRLLVL.

The chain links TRBV15 to TRBJ1-3, with TRBD1 identical over 7 bases. The J segment lost 4 bases and the V segment lost 2 bases, leaving 5 bases of the junction unmatched. Germline V gives CDR1 LNHNV, CDR2 YYDKDF (reference sequence). The CDR3 has 15 residues. CDR3 region: CATSRPDRAGNTIYF. Here the CDR3 DNA reads TGTGCCACCAGCAGACCAGACAGGGCGGGAAACACCATATATTTT.

This sequence joins TRBV4-2 and TRBJ2-1, with a tentative D call TRBD1 (6 bases). CDR3 length: 16 amino acids. V lost 4 bases, J lost 0 bases, and 13 bases lay in between. The V gene's germline CDR1 is LGHNA and CDR2 YNFKEQ. CDR3 amino acids: CASSRKADSSYNEQFF. The CDR3 DNA sequence: TGTGCCAGCAGCCGAAAAGCGGACAGCTCCTACAATGAGCAGTTCTTC.

The chain is built from TRBV3-1 (or the pseudogene TRBV3-2) and TRBJ1-2; D unclear. The germline gives CDR1 LGHDT, CDR2 YNNKEL (reference sequence). This CDR3 is 13 amino acids long. The germline V and J ends were trimmed by 1 base and 4 bases, with 7 bases remaining between them. The CDR3 sequence is CASSQGGGYGYTF. The CDR3 nucleotides are TGTGCCAGCAGCCAAGGAGGTGGCTATGGCTACACCTTC.

The chain uses TRBV24-1 and TRBJ1-5, with 7 bases aligning to TRBD1. The V segment lost 5 bases and the J segment 0 bases; nucleotides outside the gene matches: 6. Germline lookup yields CDR1 KGHDR and CDR2 SFDVKD. There are 16 residues in the CDR3. DNA of the CDR3: TGTGCCACCAGTGGGACTCGGACAGGTAGCAATCAGCCCCAGCATTTT. This sequence encodes CATSGTRTGSNQPQHF.

This clone was seen at least ten times. The CDR3 loop is CASSLSYRGTGELFF. In DNA form, the CDR3 reads TGTGCCAGCAGCTTATCCTATAGGGGCACCGGGGAGCTGTTTTTT. This chain connects TRBV7-2 to TRBJ2-2; perhaps TRBD1 as D (5 bases). CDR3 length: 15 residues. With 2 bases removed from V and 4 bases from J, the gap between germline ends came to 11 bases. CDR1 is SGHTA, CDR2 FQGNSA, per germline.

This sequence joins TRBV15 and TRBJ1-4; 8 positions agree with TRBD1. Trimming at V came to 4 bases and at J to 8 bases, leaving 9 bases not matched to a gene. Germline V lookup: CDR1 LNHNV, CDR2 YYDKDF (reference sequence). The CDR3 extends over 15 amino acids. DNA of the CDR3: TGTGCCACCAGCACCGGGACAGGAGATCGAGAAAAACTGTTTTTT. As protein: CATSTGTGDREKLFF.

The CDR3 DNA follows: TGTGCCAGCAGTTACTCGAAACAGGGGACCCGAGCTTTCTTT. Translation: CASSYSKQGTRAFF. The V gene is TRBV6-5, the J gene TRBJ1-1; 7 positions agree with TRBD1. Looked up from germline, CDR1 is MNHEY and CDR2 is SVGAGI. The J segment lost 10 bases and the V segment lost 0 bases, leaving 8 bases of the junction unmatched. The CDR3 sequence is 14 residues long.

The chain joins TRBV6-5 to TRBJ1-1; the match to TRBD1 covers 11 bases. V was pared by 6 bases and J by 1 base, with 4 bases of the junction left unmatched. The V gene's germline CDR1 is MNHEY and CDR2 SVGAGI. This CDR3 is built from 15 residues. The CDR3 region is CASRPGQGANTEAFF. Here the CDR3 DNA reads TGTGCCAGCAGGCCAGGACAGGGGGCGAACACTGAAGCTTTCTTT.

The chain couples TRBV12-3 or TRBV12-4 to TRBJ2-5; the D is unclear. The CDR3 spans 12 residues. The V and J ends lost 6 bases and 2 bases respectively, with 7 bases between them. The CDR3 DNA is TGTGCCAGCAGCAGAAGTCAAGAGACCCAGTACTTC. Translation: CASSRSQETQYF.

The rearrangement links TRBV21-1 to TRBJ2-5; TRBD2 was called by the table and not checked on the DNA. TRBV21-1 is a recognized pseudogene. There are 19 residues in the CDR3. The chain's CDR3 is CASQISLLAGTMYQETQYF. In DNA form, the CDR3 reads TGTGCCAGCCAAATTAGCCTACTAGCGGGGACCATGTACCAAGAGACCCAGTACTTC.